This T cell receptor beta chain was sequenced for a study of post-analysis software for immune sequencing data. Overall study: Multiple sclerosis in the patients followed relapsing-remitting, secondary progressive and progressive-relapsing courses. Study-wide results and limits: In patients, TRBV5-6, TRBV5-1 and TRBV20-1 belonged to five TRBV segments found more frequently than in controls.

This clonotype was observed a handful of times. The antigen is undetermined. The length of the CDR3 is 16 residues. From germline, CDR1 is MNHEY and CDR2 SVGAGI. With 5 bases clipped from V and 1 base from J, the junction kept 6 bases outside the gene matches. Incorporated into the TCR beta cDNA libraries were unique molecular identifiers, which served to reduce PCR and sequencing biases. From the PCR reads, TCRdb called clonotypes with MiXCR, one entry per CDR3 protein. Here the sample spans roughly 650,000 distinct CDR3 sequences, roughly three fifths being singletons. The chain employs TRBV6-5 and TRBJ2-1; TRBD2 matches at 9 bases. The sample consisted of blood. The sequence derives from a girl aged 2 to 9 with multiple sclerosis. DNA for the CDR3: TGTGCCAGCAGTCGTAGCGGGAGTGGGTCCTACAATGAGCAGTTCTTC. Its translation is CASSRSGSGSYNEQFF.